This T cell receptor (beta chain) was captured by sequencing in a study of identical twins. CDR1 and CDR2 (germline): DFQATT, SNEGSKA (reference sequence). CDR3 length: 13 residues. V lost 3 bases, J lost 5 bases, and 11 bases lay in between. This clonotype has a handful of counts. Its antigen is not identified. Study results and caveats: Researchers reported excess low generation probability among twin-shared out-of-frame alpha sequences. Within cord blood, abundant beta clonotypes carried fewer insertions, but memory repertoires showed no such trend.

All of the donors were Caucasians in good health. TCRdb reprocessed the 5' RACE reads via MiXCR and lists one record per CDR3 protein. Altogether about 530,000 distinct CDR3 sequences are present, roughly 15% being singletons, with the ten largest covering more than 0.4%. These data also formed part of another study, on yellow fever vaccine responses in identical twins. That investigation notes: Reportedly, the T cell response mounted by twins to vaccine seemed partly convergent, partly personalized.

V and J are TRBV20-1 and TRBJ1-3; maybe TRBD1 (5 bases). The sequenced sample was CD4+ T cells sorted from blood. The source of this sequence is a woman aged 18-29 years in good health. The CDR3 region has the DNA TGCAGTGCTAGCCAGGGCCTCCGAAACACCATATATTTT. Protein product: CSASQGLRNTIYF.